This passage covers 15 T cell receptor beta chains from one sample sequenced in a study of blood T cell repertoires in COVID-19. Libraries were prepared by immunoSEQ multiplex PCR; TCRdb keeps only in-frame clonotypes and omits some of them. The sample has 70,000 or so clones, less than 95% seen once. The specimen was peripheral blood. These receptor sequences come from a woman aged 18-29 years with acute or convalescent COVID-19.

The genes are TRBV7-2 and TRBJ2-4, with D possibly being TRBD2 (5 bases). The CDR3 spans 16 residues. The V and J ends lost 3 bases and 1 base respectively, with 13 bases between them. Looked up from germline, CDR1 is SGHTA and CDR2 is FQGNSA. The CDR3 region is CASSFSGSRAKNIQYF. CDR3 DNA sequence: TGTGCCAGCAGCTTCAGCGGCAGCCGGGCCAAAAACATTCAGTACTTC.

The V call is TRBV5-1, the J call TRBJ2-5, with D possibly matching TRBD2 (6 bases). The ends were cut back, 3 bases at V and 5 bases at J, with 17 bases in the middle. Germline loops: CDR1 SGHRS, CDR2 YFSETQ. The CDR3 is made up of 15 amino acids. Here the CDR3 reads CASSSGTQRGETQYF. CDR3 coding DNA: TGCGCCAGCAGCTCCGGGACTCAACGGGGGGAGACCCAGTACTTC.

The V and J genes are TRBV4-1 and TRBJ1-4, with D uncertain. The CDR3 extends over 16 amino acids. V shed 2 bases and J shed 10 bases, with 20 bases lying between them. The V gene's germline CDR1 is MGHRA and CDR2 YSYEKL. CDR3 bases: TGCGCCAGCAGCCAAACCCCGGACCCCCTTGAGGGAAAACTGTTTTTT. Translation: CASSQTPDPLEGKLFF.

The chain couples TRBV7-6 to TRBJ2-1, with 10 bases matching TRBD2. V dropped 0 bases and J dropped 7; count of bases not matched to a gene: 15. The CDR3 length is 19 residues. CDR1 and CDR2 (germline): SGHVS, FNYEAQ. The CDR3 DNA follows: TGTGCCAGCAGCTTAGCGCGCCCGGGAGGGACTAGCGCGCAAAATGAGCAGTTCTTC. Amino acids: CASSLARPGGTSAQNEQFF.

The chain links TRBV7-9 to TRBJ2-7, with TRBD1 matching over 8 bases. V shed 1 base and J 6 bases; nucleotides not matched to a gene: 2. The CDR3 covers 13 residues. Looked up from germline, CDR1 is SEHNR and CDR2 is FQNEAQ (reference sequence). In DNA form, the CDR3 reads TGTGCCAGCAGCTTAGGGACAGGGTTCGAGCAGTACTTC. Protein sequence: CASSLGTGFEQYF.

This chain links TRBV7-2 with TRBJ1-6, with TRBD1 matching over 7 bases. The germline gives CDR1 SGHTA, CDR2 FQGNSA. Losses at the gene ends were 3 bases for V and 6 bases for J; bases not matched to a gene: 5. This CDR3 spans 15 amino acids. This chain's CDR3 is CASSLAGGRNSPLHF. CDR3 nucleotide sequence: TGTGCCAGCAGCTTGGCAGGGGGTCGTAATTCACCCCTCCACTTT. Combining the CDR3 with reference TRBV7-2 and TRBJ1-6 gives the whole variable domain GAGVSQSPSNKVTEKGKDVELRCDPISGHTALYWYRQSLGQGLEFLIYFQGNSAPDKSGLPSDRFSAERTGGSVSTLTIQRTQQEDSAVYLCASSLAGGRNSPLHFGNGTRLTVT.

The CDR3, as DNA: TGTGCCAGCTCACCACTTCAGGTAGCGGGTCTCTCCTACAATGAGCAGTTCTTC. Its protein product is CASSPLQVAGLSYNEQFF. This sequence joins TRBV18 and TRBJ2-1; 7 bases are shared with TRBD2. Looked up from germline, CDR1 is KGHSH and CDR2 is LQKENI. The CDR3 has 18 residues. V was pared by 1 base and J by 0 bases, with 9 bases of the junction left unmatched.

V is TRBV7-2 and J is TRBJ2-2, with D maybe TRBD2 (5 bases). The CDR3 runs to 13 residues. V gave up 5 bases and J gave up 4 bases, with 8 bases separating them. CDR1 SGHTA and CDR2 FQGNSA come from the germline V gene. The CDR3 sequence: CASSVRATGELFF. The CDR3 DNA reads TGTGCCAGCAGCGTGCGGGCCACCGGGGAGCTGTTTTTT.

Concerning this clone itself: Other DNA variants within this sample encode the same CDR3. The gene calls are TRBV27 and TRBJ1-1; 10 positions agree with TRBD1. This CDR3 contains 14 residues. Trimming at V came to 5 bases and at J to 3 bases, leaving 3 bases not matched to a gene. Germline lookup yields CDR1 MNHEY and CDR2 SMNVEV (reference sequence). The CDR3 sequence is CASSETGGYTEAFF. In DNA, the CDR3 is TGTGCCAGCAGTGAGACAGGGGGCTACACTGAAGCTTTCTTT.

The V call is TRBV4-1, the J call TRBJ1-1; TRBD1 might be the D (5 bases). Trimming stripped 3 bases from V and 1 base from J, with 9 bases between. CDR3 length: 14 amino acids. CDR1 and CDR2 from the germline V gene are MGHRA and YSYEKL. The CDR3: CASSHRTGNTEAFF. As DNA, the CDR3 is TGCGCCAGCAGCCACCGAACAGGGAACACTGAAGCTTTCTTT.

The gene calls are TRBV5-3 and TRBJ1-5; 8 bases line up with TRBD1. TRBV5-3 is classed as an ORF, of uncertain function. V was clipped by 3 bases and J by 7 bases; unmatched bases: 9. The CDR3 has 15 amino acids. The CDR3 loop reads CARSYQTGAGQPQHF. The CDR3 bases are TGTGCCAGAAGCTACCAGACAGGGGCTGGACAGCCCCAGCATTTT.

The chain couples TRBV19 to TRBJ1-1, with 11 bases matching TRBD1. This CDR3 has 15 residues. Germline CDR1 reads LNHDA; CDR2 reads SQIVND (reference sequence). J lost 4 bases, V lost 5 bases, and 6 bases had no gene match. CDR3 residues: CASSVLGTGGTEAFF. DNA for the CDR3: TGTGCCAGTAGTGTCCTGGGGACAGGGGGCACTGAAGCTTTCTTT.

This clone came up once. The chain is built from TRBV29-1 and TRBJ2-3, with 11 bases matching TRBD2. This CDR3 region has 15 residues. V gave up 7 bases and J gave up 2 bases; unmatched junction bases: 8. Germline V CDR1 and CDR2: SQVTM, ANQGSEA. The CDR3 coding sequence is TGCAGCGCTGCCGGGACTAGCGGAAACACAGATACGCAGTATTTT. It is translated as CSAAGTSGNTDTQYF.

The chain carries TRBV2 and TRBJ1-6; TRBD1 is a possible D gene (5 bases). V was cut by 1 base and J by 13 bases, with 17 bases left in between. CDR1 and CDR2 (germline): SNHLY, FYNNEI. This CDR3 spans 15 amino acids. CDR3 sequence: CASSEGGTDVLPLHF. The CDR3 region has the DNA TGTGCCAGCAGTGAAGGGGGGACTGACGTTCTGCCCCTCCACTTT.

CDR3 in DNA: TGTGCCAGCAGCTTAGAGACAGAACAAAATCAGCCCCAGCATTTT. The encoded protein is CASSLETEQNQPQHF. V gene TRBV7-2 combines with J gene TRBJ1-5; D might be TRBD1 (5 bases). From germline, CDR1 is SGHTA and CDR2 FQGNSA. This CDR3 spans 15 amino acids. Trimming left V 1 base short and J 4 bases short, with 11 bases between.